This note documents a single T cell receptor (beta chain) sequence. Per the authors' pipeline: Researchers report that nucleated cell counts were estimated from reference gene primer amplification. The data were produced by immunoSEQ multiplex PCR, yet TCRdb's version contains in-frame clones alone and is incomplete. The DNA gave D and trimming, while V, J and clone size come from that table. The sample gives about 65,000 clones, 81% of which show up once; about 15% is in the top ten. This sample is drawn from a study of blood T cell repertoires in COVID-19. The germline CDR1 and CDR2 sequences are MNHNS and SASEGT. The CDR3 consists of 14 residues. Deletions cut 2 bases from V and 7 bases from J, with 12 bases between.

The clonotype originates from a man older than 75 with acute or convalescent COVID-19. Sequencing was done on a sample of peripheral blood. J is TRBJ1-5 and V is TRBV6-1, with a possible D match to TRBD1 (6 bases). The CDR3 loop is CASSEPTGSQPQHF. The CDR3 DNA is TGTGCCAGCAGTGAACCCACAGGGTCCCAGCCCCAGCATTTT.